The sequence of this TCR beta chain was determined in a study of T cells after yellow fever vaccination. Findings and caveats of the study: Post-booster samples contained most primary-vaccination clones (just under 98% CD4, approximately 88% CD8).

TCRdb re-called the 5' RACE reads with MiXCR, one entry per CDR3 protein. The repertoire consists of about 320,000 distinct CDR3 sequences, with roughly an eighth occurring once and the leading ten covering 2.5% to 4%. Turning to this clonotype: Its antigen is not known.

The germline gives CDR1 LGHNA, CDR2 YSLEER. There are 13 residues in the CDR3. The trim removed 6 bases at V and 6 bases at J, leaving 7 bases unmatched. The input for sequencing was CD4+ T cells sorted from PBMCs, taken 15 days after the yellow fever booster vaccination. The clonotype comes from a man between 18 and 35 years old who received the YFV17D yellow fever vaccine. The chain links TRBV4-3 to TRBJ1-1, with 7 positions matching TRBD1. Here the CDR3 reads CASRRQGAAEAFF. The CDR3 bases are TGCGCCAGCAGACGACAGGGTGCAGCTGAAGCTTTCTTT.